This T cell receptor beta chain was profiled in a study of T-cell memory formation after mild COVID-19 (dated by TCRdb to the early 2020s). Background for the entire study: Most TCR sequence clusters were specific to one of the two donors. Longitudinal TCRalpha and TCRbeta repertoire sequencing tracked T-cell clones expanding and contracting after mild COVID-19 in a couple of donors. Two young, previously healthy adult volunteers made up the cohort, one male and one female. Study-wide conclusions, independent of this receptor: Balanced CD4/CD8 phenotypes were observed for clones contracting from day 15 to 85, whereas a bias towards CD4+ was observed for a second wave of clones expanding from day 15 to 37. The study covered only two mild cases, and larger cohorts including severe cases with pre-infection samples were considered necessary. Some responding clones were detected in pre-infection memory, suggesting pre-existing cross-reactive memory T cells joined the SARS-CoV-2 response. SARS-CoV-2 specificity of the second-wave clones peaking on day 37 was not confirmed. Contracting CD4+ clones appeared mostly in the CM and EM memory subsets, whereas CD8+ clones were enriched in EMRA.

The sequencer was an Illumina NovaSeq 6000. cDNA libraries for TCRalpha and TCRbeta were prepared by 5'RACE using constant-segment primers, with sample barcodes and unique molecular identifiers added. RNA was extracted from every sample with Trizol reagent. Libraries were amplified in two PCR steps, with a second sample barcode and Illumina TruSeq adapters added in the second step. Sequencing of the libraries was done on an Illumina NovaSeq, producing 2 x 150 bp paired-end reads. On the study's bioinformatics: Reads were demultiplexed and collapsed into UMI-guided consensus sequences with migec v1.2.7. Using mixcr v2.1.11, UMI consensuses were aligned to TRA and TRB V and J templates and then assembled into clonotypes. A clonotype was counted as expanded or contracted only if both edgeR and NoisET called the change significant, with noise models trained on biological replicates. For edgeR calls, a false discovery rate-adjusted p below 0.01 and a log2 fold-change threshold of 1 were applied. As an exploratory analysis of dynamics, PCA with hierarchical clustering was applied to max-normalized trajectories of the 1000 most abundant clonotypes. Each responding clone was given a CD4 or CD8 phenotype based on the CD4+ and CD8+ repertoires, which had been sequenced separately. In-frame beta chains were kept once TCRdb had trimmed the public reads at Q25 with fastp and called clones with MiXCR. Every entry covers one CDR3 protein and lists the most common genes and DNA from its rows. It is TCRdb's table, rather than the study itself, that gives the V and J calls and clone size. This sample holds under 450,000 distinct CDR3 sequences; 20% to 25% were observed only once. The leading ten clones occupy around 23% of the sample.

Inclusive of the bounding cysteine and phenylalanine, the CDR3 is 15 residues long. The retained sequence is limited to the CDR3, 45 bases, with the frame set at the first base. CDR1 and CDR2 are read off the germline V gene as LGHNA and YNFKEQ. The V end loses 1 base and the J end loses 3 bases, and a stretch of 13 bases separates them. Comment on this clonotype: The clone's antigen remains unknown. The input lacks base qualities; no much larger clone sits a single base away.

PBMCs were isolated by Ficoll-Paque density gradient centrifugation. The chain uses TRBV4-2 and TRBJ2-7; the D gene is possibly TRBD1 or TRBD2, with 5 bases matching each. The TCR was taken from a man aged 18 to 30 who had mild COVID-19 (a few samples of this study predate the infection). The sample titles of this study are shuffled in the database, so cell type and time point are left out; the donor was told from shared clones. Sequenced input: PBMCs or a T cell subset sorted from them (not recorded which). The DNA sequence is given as TGTGCCAGCAGCCAAGGGGGGAAGAAGAACTACGAGCAGTACTTC. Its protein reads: CASSQGGKKNYEQYF.